What follows is one T cell receptor (beta chain) and its context. The data were taken from a study of shared clonotypes between healthy human individuals. Naive CD8 cells lacked CD45RO, underwent positive selection for CCR7 and left out terminally differentiated effector memory CD45RA+ cells. Deletions cut 0 bases from V and 3 bases from J, with 12 bases between. CDR1 SGDLS and CDR2 YYNGEE come from the germline V gene. There are 15 residues in the CDR3. TCRdb's copy holds only in-frame clones and misses some; the assay was immunoSEQ multiplex PCR. Among 2 million or so clones, about 95% were seen once, and the ten largest hold about 1.1%.

The chain links TRBV9 to TRBJ1-2; a weak D match, TRBD1 (5 bases). This TCR was recovered from a young man in good health. The specimen was naive CD8+ T cells sorted from blood. This chain's CDR3 is CASSVEEGLYYGYTF. The CDR3 DNA reads TGTGCCAGCAGCGTAGAAGAGGGACTGTACTATGGCTACACCTTC.